Listed below are T cell receptor beta chains from one sample, sequenced in a study of identical twins. TCRdb reprocessed the 5' RACE reads with MiXCR, giving one entry per CDR3 protein. This sample carries around 650,000 distinct CDR3 sequences, about 7% of them seen once, and the ten largest clones take about 1.6%. This sample also appeared in a second study, on yellow fever vaccine responses in identical twins.

The sequenced sample consisted of PBMCs. All receptors derive from a woman under 30 in good health. CDR3s include the opening cysteine and the closing phenylalanine or tryptophan. D genes are given only for firm matches. The size field is filled for only some rows; it gives once, few, many or a size class.

j_call d_call clone_size v_call cdr3_aa cdr3_nt
TRBJ1-5 NA many TRBV15 CATSRDSGLGQPQHF TGTGCCACCAGCAGAGATTCGGGGCTTGGGCAGCCCCAGCATTTT
TRBJ2-2 NA few TRBV3-1 CASSQDPRDGRELFF TGTGCCAGCAGCCAAGATCCCAGGGATGGCCGGGAGCTGTTTTTT
TRBJ2-5 TRBD2 few TRBV6-1 CASSGLAGFTQETQYF TGTGCCAGCAGTGGACTAGCGGGATTTACTCAAGAGACCCAGTACTTC
TRBJ1-6 TRBD1 NA TRBV10-3 CAISEWAGGASENSPLHF TGTGCCATCAGTGAGTGGGCAGGGGGCGCGTCGGAGAATTCACCCCTCCACTTT
TRBJ2-7 NA NA TRBV12-3/TRBV12-4 CASSLRDLLSAEQYF TGTGCCAGCAGTTTACGGGACCTTCTGTCGGCCGAGCAGTACTTC
TRBJ2-1 NA many TRBV5-1 CASSLFGNEQFF TGCGCCAGCAGCTTATTCGGCAATGAGCAGTTCTTC
TRBJ2-1 NA few TRBV2 CASQGSRYEQFF TGTGCCAGCCAGGGGTCTCGTTATGAGCAGTTCTTC
TRBJ1-1 NA NA TRBV3-1 CATSGVFAEAFF TGTGCCACCTCGGGGGTTTTCGCTGAAGCTTTCTTT
TRBJ2-5 TRBD2 few TRBV20-1 CSASGLAGDQETQYF TGCAGTGCTAGCGGTCTAGCGGGGGACCAAGAGACCCAGTACTTC
TRBJ1-6 NA NA TRBV3-1 CASSPDPRRNNSPLHF TGTGCCAGCAGCCCGGATCCCAGGCGGAATAATTCACCCCTCCACTTT
TRBJ2-1 NA many TRBV5-1 CASSLNTGNEQFF TGCGCCAGCAGCTTAAATACAGGGAATGAGCAGTTCTTC
TRBJ2-3 TRBD2 many TRBV19 CASSEGLAATDTQYF TGTGCCAGTAGTGAGGGACTAGCGGCCACAGATACGCAGTATTTT
TRBJ1-5 NA few TRBV28 CASSSLGREQPQHF TGTGCCAGCAGTTCTTTGGGGAGGGAGCAGCCCCAGCATTTT
TRBJ1-4 NA once TRBV11-2 CASSLVGKRKLFF TGTGCCAGCAGCTTAGTGGGTAAAAGAAAACTGTTTTTT
TRBJ2-3 NA NA TRBV2 CASKGHPTDTQYF TGTGCCAGCAAAGGACACCCCACAGATACGCAGTATTTT
TRBJ2-1 NA many TRBV12-3/TRBV12-4 CASSLPNWAASMDEQFF TGTGCCAGCAGTTTACCCAATTGGGCGGCTAGTATGGATGAGCAGTTCTTC
TRBJ2-7 NA NA TRBV2 CASTWGTYSYEQYF TGTGCCAGCACGTGGGGGACATACTCCTACGAGCAGTACTTC
TRBJ2-5 NA NA TRBV7-2 CASSLGLPETQYF TGTGCCAGCAGCTTAGGACTTCCAGAGACCCAGTACTTC
TRBJ2-7 TRBD1 many TRBV11-2 CASSEDRVYEQYF TGTGCCAGCAGCGAGGACAGGGTCTACGAGCAGTACTTC
TRBJ1-6 NA few TRBV13 CASTKNWGDGNSPLHF TGTGCCAGCACCAAAAACTGGGGCGACGGCAATTCACCCCTCCACTTT
TRBJ2-3 TRBD2 few TRBV5-5 CASSPPYGGGTDTQYF TGTGCCAGCAGCCCTCCATATGGGGGGGGGACAGATACGCAGTATTTT
TRBJ2-5 NA few TRBV9 CASSVGVSQETQYF TGTGCCAGCAGCGTAGGAGTCAGTCAAGAGACCCAGTACTTC
TRBJ2-3 TRBD2 few TRBV27 CAIGTSGTITNTQYF TGTGCCATAGGGACTAGCGGGACTATCACAAATACGCAGTATTTT
TRBJ2-3 NA few TRBV27 CASSQTSLSTDTQYF TGTGCCAGCAGCCAAACTAGCCTTAGCACAGATACGCAGTATTTT
TRBJ1-1 NA many TRBV4-1 CASSQEVGEAFF TGCGCCAGCAGCCAGGAGGTGGGCGAGGCTTTCTTT
TRBJ2-1 NA many TRBV24-1 CATSDATGNYNEQFF TGTGCCACCAGTGACGCCACAGGGAACTACAATGAGCAGTTCTTC
TRBJ2-7 NA NA TRBV28 CASSPIGGTYEQYF TGTGCCAGCAGTCCCATTGGGGGCACCTACGAGCAGTACTTC
TRBJ2-7 TRBD2 many TRBV15 CATSRDGPAGGLYEQYF TGTGCCACCAGCAGAGATGGTCCAGCGGGAGGTCTCTACGAGCAGTACTTC
TRBJ2-7 NA NA TRBV6-5 CASSYSLSPGGEQYF TGTGCCAGCAGTTACTCCTTATCACCCGGGGGCGAGCAGTACTTC
TRBJ2-1 TRBD2 many TRBV4-1 CASSQEETSGYNEQFF TGCGCCAGCAGCCAAGAGGAGACTAGCGGATACAATGAGCAGTTCTTC
TRBJ2-1 TRBD2 many TRBV29-1 CSVEGAAGVVYNEQFF TGCAGCGTTGAAGGGGCGGCGGGAGTAGTCTACAATGAGCAGTTCTTC
TRBJ2-3 NA NA TRBV6-1 CASSGLGGGTDTQYF TGTGCCAGCAGTGGCTTAGGGGGAGGCACAGATACGCAGTATTTT
TRBJ2-1 NA many TRBV24-1 CATSTRQSSYNEQFF TGTGCCACCAGTACCCGACAGTCCTCCTACAATGAGCAGTTCTTC
TRBJ1-6 NA few TRBV4-1 CASSQDPGTENNSPLHF TGCGCCAGCAGCCAAGATCCTGGGACGGAAAATAATTCACCCCTCCACTTT
TRBJ2-3 TRBD1 few TRBV6-2/TRBV6-3 CASSYNMAGGAAQYF TGTGCCAGCAGTTACAACATGGCAGGGGGTGCGGCGCAGTATTTT
TRBJ2-3 TRBD2 NA TRBV11-2 CASSFGGSGTDTQYF TGTGCCAGCAGCTTCGGCGGGAGTGGCACAGATACGCAGTATTTT
TRBJ1-2 NA NA TRBV6-1 CASSERGTGTDYTF TGTGCCAGCAGTGAAAGGGGCACAGGGACGGACTACACCTTC
TRBJ2-3 TRBD2 many TRBV12-3/TRBV12-4 CASSPMGGRGTDTQYF TGTGCCAGCAGTCCAATGGGTGGGAGGGGCACAGATACGCAGTATTTT